This T cell receptor (beta chain) was observed in a study of OX40 agonist ivuxolimab in advanced cancers. Looking at the study overall: Those enrolled were 82.7% male, with a mean age of roughly 62 years and ages from about 20 to 90. Broader study findings: The authors also found low normalized T-cell clonal expansion in some nonresponders. CD8+ T cells (on average) carried more expanded clones than CD4+ T cells. Still undetermined is the antigen specificity of the expanded peripheral T cells.

The CDR3 length is 12 residues. Trimming stripped 2 bases from V and 9 bases from J, with 8 bases between. Germline CDR1 reads SEHNR; CDR2 reads FQNEAQ (reference sequence). TCRdb's copy holds only in-frame clones and misses some; the assay was immunoSEQ multiplex PCR. The sample has some 64,000 clones, about 88% seen once. Concerning this clone: Its specificity is not known.

Sample: CD4+ or CD8+ T cells sorted from blood, taken in a trial of the OX40 agonist ivuxolimab. This chain connects TRBV7-9 to TRBJ1-3; the D gene is possibly TRBD1 (5 bases). The receptor comes from an adult with an advanced solid tumor such as melanoma, head and neck, liver or kidney cancer. CDR3 in amino acids: CASSLTGSTIYF. The CDR3 coding sequence is TGTGCCAGCAGCTTAACAGGTAGCACCATATATTTT. Based on the CDR3 plus reference TRBV7-9 and TRBJ1-3, the full variable domain is DTGVSQNPRHKITKRGQNVTFRCDPISEHNRLYWYRQTLGQGPEFLTYFQNEAQLEKSRLLSDRFSAERPKGSFSTLEIQRTEQGDSAMYLCASSLTGSTIYFGEGSWLTVV.